Shown below are 24 T cell receptor beta chains from a single sample sequenced in a study of lymphopenia after photon versus proton radiotherapy (dated by TCRdb to between 2018 and 2021). Libraries were made using the immunoSEQ multiplex PCR assay. TCRdb holds this immuneACCESS table with in-frame rearrangements only. Some clones are missing; in checked studies, unresolved V genes explain under half, and the rest has no known cause. Present in this sample are over 40,000 clones, around 90% of which were seen just once. The ten largest clones take up more than 15% of the sample. This material consisted of peripheral blood, taken from a patient treated with photon-based radiotherapy. The receptors originated from a middle-aged woman with cholangiocarcinoma.

This clone occurred once. The V gene is TRBV30, the J gene TRBJ2-3; D remains unclear. CDR1 is GTSNPN, CDR2 SVGIG, per germline (reference sequence). V was trimmed by 2 bases and J by 0 bases, leaving 9 bases between them. The CDR3 is made up of 14 amino acids. The CDR3 region has the DNA TGTGCCTGGAGTCCTCCGCCTAGCACAGATACGCAGTATTTT. This sequence encodes CAWSPPPSTDTQYF.

The chain has TRBV7-2 and TRBJ1-5; TRBD1 might be the D (5 bases). V lost 0 bases, J lost 9 bases, and 12 bases lay in between. From germline, CDR1 is SGHTA and CDR2 FQGNSA. The CDR3 length is 14 residues. The CDR3: CASSLAPGQGPQHF. In nucleotides, the CDR3 is TGTGCCAGCAGCTTAGCCCCCGGCCAGGGGCCCCAGCATTTT.

The chain is built from TRBV7-2 and TRBJ2-3; D possibly matches TRBD1 or TRBD2 (5 bases each). From germline, CDR1 is SGHTA and CDR2 FQGNSA. This CDR3 comprises 16 residues. Trimming took 3 bases from V and 4 from J, leaving 17 bases between them. Here the CDR3 reads CASSFGPSRGADTQYF. The DNA of the CDR3 is TGTGCCAGCAGCTTCGGCCCCTCGAGGGGAGCAGATACGCAGTATTTT.

The chain links TRBV5-1 to TRBJ1-1; no firm D call. Germline values: CDR1 SGHRS, CDR2 YFSETQ. The CDR3 is 13 residues long. V lost 4 bases and J 1 base, leaving 8 bases between the germline ends. CDR3 coding DNA: TGCGCCAGCAGCCACCCACCGAACACTGAAGCTTTCTTT. Its protein product is CASSHPPNTEAFF.

The chain is built from TRBV2 and TRBJ1-2, with D possibly matching TRBD1 (6 bases). The V gene's germline CDR1 is SNHLY and CDR2 FYNNEI. The CDR3 spans 16 residues. V was trimmed by 6 bases and J by 3 bases, leaving 20 bases between them. This CDR3 is CASRRPFGGTHYGYTF. CDR3 nucleotide sequence: TGTGCCAGCAGAAGACCTTTTGGGGGGACACACTATGGCTACACCTTC.

This clone has only one observation. The chain joins TRBV6-1 to TRBJ2-1, with D unclear. This CDR3 has 13 residues. Trimming cost V 6 bases and J 4 bases, with 10 bases left between them. The V gene's germline CDR1 is MNHNS and CDR2 SASEGT. CDR3 in amino acids: CASRRTVYNEQFF. CDR3 nucleotides: TGTGCCAGCAGACGGACCGTGTACAATGAGCAGTTCTTC.

The chain employs TRBV5-1 and TRBJ2-1; D possibly corresponds to TRBD1 (6 bases). Germline values: CDR1 SGHRS, CDR2 YFSETQ. Trimming shortened V by 4 bases and J by 7 bases, and 15 bases separated the two germline ends. This CDR3 has 14 amino acids. DNA for the CDR3: TGCGCCAGCAGCGATGGGGGCCTAGGGAATGAGCAGTTCTTC. Translating it yields CASSDGGLGNEQFF.

The chain combines TRBV9 with TRBJ2-1; the match to TRBD2 covers 8 bases. From germline, CDR1 is SGDLS and CDR2 YYNGEE. V trimming: 3 bases; J trimming: 8 bases; junction bases outside the gene matches: 10. The length of the CDR3 is 15 residues. The CDR3 here is CASSEWGTSRYEQFF. CDR3 coding DNA: TGTGCCAGCAGCGAATGGGGGACTAGTAGGTATGAGCAGTTCTTC.

V and J are TRBV6-5 and TRBJ1-6; 9 nucleotides line up with TRBD1. V was pared by 6 bases and J by 5 bases, with 5 bases of the junction left unmatched. This CDR3 has 15 residues. The germline V gene has CDR1 MNHEY and CDR2 SVGAGI. CDR3 sequence: CASSPRDRDNSPLHF. CDR3 DNA: TGTGCCAGCAGCCCCCGGGACAGGGATAATTCACCCCTCCACTTT.

The V call is TRBV7-2, the J call TRBJ2-3; 8 nucleotides align to TRBD1. The V gene end was trimmed by 1 base and the J gene end by 7 bases; junction bases not matched to a gene: 10. The germline gives CDR1 SGHTA, CDR2 FQGNSA. The CDR3 contains 16 residues. DNA of the CDR3: TGTGCCAGCAGCTTAGGTCCCCCGACAGGGGCCTATACGCAGTATTTT. This translates into CASSLGPPTGAYTQYF.

Details on this clone: Other DNA sequences of this sample code for an identical CDR3. The chain has TRBV6-5 and TRBJ1-5; no definite D call. Between the trimmed V and J ends, which lost 2 bases and 5 bases, there was a span of 7 bases. The CDR3 is 13 residues long. Germline CDR1 MNHEY, CDR2 SVGAGI. CDR3 DNA: TGTGCCAGCAGTTACAAAGGAGATCAGCCCCAGCATTTT. Protein: CASSYKGDQPQHF.

V usage is TRBV27 and J usage is TRBJ2-3; 8 bases are a match to TRBD2. The CDR3 is made up of 12 amino acids. V shed 8 bases and J 8 bases; nucleotides not matched to a gene: 6. Germline lookup yields CDR1 MNHEY and CDR2 SMNVEV (reference sequence). The CDR3 here is CASRGGPSTQYF. Written as DNA, the CDR3 is TGTGCCAGCCGCGGGGGGCCCTCTACGCAGTATTTT.

The CDR3 protein is CASSPAGGGITDTQYF. The CDR3 DNA is TGTGCCAGCAGCCCCGCGGGTGGAGGGATCACAGATACGCAGTATTTT. V usage is TRBV7-9 and J usage is TRBJ2-3, with a possible D match to TRBD2 (6 bases). The germline V and J ends were trimmed by 5 bases and 2 bases, with 17 bases remaining between them. Germline V gene sequence: CDR1 SEHNR, CDR2 FQNEAQ (reference sequence). The CDR3 consists of 16 residues.

This clone was seen only once. The chain joins TRBV5-1 to TRBJ2-5; no definite D call. The CDR3 totals 12 residues. Trimming stripped 2 bases from V and 5 bases from J, with 7 bases between. CDR1 SGHRS and CDR2 YFSETQ come from the germline V gene. CDR3 sequence (DNA): TGCGCCAGCAGCTTTCCCAGCGAGACCCAGTACTTC. It translates to CASSFPSETQYF.

This clone was seen a handful of times. The gene calls are TRBV4-1 and TRBJ1-4; D is undetermined. This CDR3 comprises 13 residues. Germline V lookup: CDR1 MGHRA, CDR2 YSYEKL. The V end was cut by 1 base, the J end by 6 bases, with 6 bases between. The CDR3 protein is CASSQVSDEKLFF. CDR3 bases: TGCGCCAGCAGCCAAGTCTCCGATGAAAAACTGTTTTTT.

This chain links TRBV6-1 with TRBJ2-7, with a tentative D call TRBD1 (5 bases). V was clipped by 5 bases and J by 0 bases, with 14 bases between them. There are 15 residues in the CDR3. Looked up from germline, CDR1 is MNHNS and CDR2 is SASEGT. CDR3 residues: CASSPRQGLSYEQYF. The CDR3 DNA is TGTGCCAGCAGTCCCCGTCAGGGCCTCTCCTACGAGCAGTACTTC.

This chain connects TRBV6-6 to TRBJ1-1, with D unclear. Germline V gives CDR1 MNHNY, CDR2 SVGAGI (reference sequence). V was pared by 4 bases and J by 11 bases, with 14 bases between. The CDR3 consists of 12 residues. In DNA, the CDR3 is TGTGCCAGCAGTTGGCTAACTGTGGCGGCTTTCTTT. Residues: CASSWLTVAAFF.

The chain combines TRBV7-9 with TRBJ1-1, with TRBD1 identical over 8 bases. The CDR3 has 13 residues. The trim removed 7 bases at V and 4 bases at J, leaving 5 bases unmatched. The germline gives CDR1 SEHNR, CDR2 FQNEAQ (reference sequence). The CDR3 nucleotides read TGTGCCAGCAATGGACAGGGAGGCACTGAAGCTTTCTTT. Its protein product is CASNGQGGTEAFF.

J is TRBJ1-2 and V is TRBV5-8, with 10 bases fitting TRBD1. V was pared by 4 bases and J by 4 bases, with 10 bases of the junction left unmatched. Per germline, CDR1 SGHTS and CDR2 YDEGEE. There are 16 residues in the CDR3. The CDR3, as DNA: TGTGCCAGCAGCAGCCTAGGGACAGGGGCCGCCTATGGCTACACCTTC. Translating it yields CASSSLGTGAAYGYTF.

The chain combines TRBV5-1 with TRBJ2-5, with a possible D match to TRBD1 (5 bases). The CDR3 sequence is 15 residues long. CDR1 SGHRS and CDR2 YFSETQ come from the germline V gene. Trimming cost V 4 bases and J 5 bases, with 18 bases left between them. This CDR3 reads CASSPRGAVEETQYF. CDR3 nucleotides: TGCGCCAGCAGCCCCCGTGGGGCGGTGGAGGAGACCCAGTACTTC. Full variable domain (outside the CDR3, taken from reference TRBV5-1 and TRBJ2-5): KAGVTQTPRYLIKTRGQQVTLSCSPISGHRSVSWYQQTPGQGLQFLFEYFSETQRNKGNFPGRFSGRQFSNSRSEMNVSTLELGDSALYLCASSPRGAVEETQYFGPGTRLLVL.

This chain connects TRBV5-4 to TRBJ2-3; D unresolved. V lost 2 bases and J lost 2, with 3 bases in between. Germline CDR1 is SGHNT and CDR2 is YYREEE (reference sequence). CDR3 size: 12 residues. The CDR3 region is CASSLPTDTQYF. The DNA for the CDR3 is TGTGCCAGCAGCTTACCCACAGATACGCAGTATTTT.

V gene TRBV7-9 combines with J gene TRBJ2-7, with D unclear. Looked up from germline, CDR1 is SEHNR and CDR2 is FQNEAQ (reference sequence). The CDR3 consists of 11 residues. Trimming took off 1 base at V and 6 bases at J, with 4 bases between the two ends. The CDR3 here is CASSLGPEQYF. CDR3 nucleotides: TGTGCCAGCAGCTTAGGGCCCGAGCAGTACTTC.

This rearrangement joins TRBV6-5 to TRBJ1-4, with D unresolved. CDR3 length: 14 amino acids. Germline V gene lookup returns CDR1 MNHEY and CDR2 SVGAGI. The V and J ends lost 4 bases and 6 bases respectively, with 12 bases between them. The CDR3 protein is CASSLDGRYEKLFF. The CDR3 bases are TGTGCCAGCAGTTTGGACGGGCGGTATGAAAAACTGTTTTTT.

V gene TRBV9 combines with J gene TRBJ1-1; D possibly corresponds to TRBD1 (6 bases). CDR3 length: 17 residues. Germline V gives CDR1 SGDLS, CDR2 YYNGEE. Trimming stripped 0 bases from V and 0 bases from J, with 15 bases between. This chain's CDR3 is CASSVAAGGGMNTEAFF. Here the CDR3 DNA reads TGTGCCAGCAGCGTAGCTGCCGGGGGCGGCATGAACACTGAAGCTTTCTTT.